This passage covers 15 T cell receptor beta chains from one sample sequenced in a study of early T cells in non-severe SARS-CoV-2 infection. TCRdb used MiXCR to reprocess the 5' RACE reads, holding one entry per CDR3 protein. The sample comprises about 43,000 distinct CDR3 sequences, approximately 10% of which are singletons, and about 9.5% rests with the top ten. Sequencing input: whole blood. These receptors originate from an adult who was a healthcare worker with PCR-confirmed SARS-CoV-2 infection or an uninfected control (not recorded which).

There are a few counts of this clonotype. Written as DNA, the CDR3 is TGTGCCACCAGCAGAGGCGGGACAGAGAGCACAGATACGCAGTATTTT. Residues: CATSRGGTESTDTQYF. The chain combines TRBV15 with TRBJ2-3, with a weak D call TRBD1 (7 bases). This CDR3 region has 16 residues. In germline, CDR1 is LNHNV, CDR2 YYDKDF (reference sequence). Trimming pared 1 base from V and 0 bases from J, leaving 11 bases between.

V and J are TRBV6-2 or TRBV6-3 and TRBJ2-2, with D maybe TRBD1 (5 bases). CDR3 size: 14 residues. Germline V gives CDR1 MNHEY, CDR2 SVGEGT. Trimming stripped 7 bases from V and 2 bases from J, with 11 bases between. CDR3 sequence reads: CASTLTGNTGELFF. In DNA, the CDR3 is TGTGCCAGCACCCTTACAGGAAACACCGGGGAGCTGTTTTTT.

V is TRBV20-1 and J is TRBJ2-3; maybe TRBD2 (6 bases). There are 13 residues in the CDR3. CDR1 and CDR2 from the germline V gene are DFQATT and SNEGSKA (reference sequence). Trimming took off 5 bases at V and 4 bases at J, with 13 bases between the two ends. CDR3 bases: TGCAGTGCTCAGGAGGGTAGCGCAGATACGCAGTATTTT. Its protein is CSAQEGSADTQYF.

This clonotype was counted at least ten times. DNA of the CDR3: TGTGCCAGCAGCCCCAATTCCCGGGGAAACACCATATATTTT. Its protein is CASSPNSRGNTIYF. The chain has TRBV7-2 and TRBJ1-3; D gene unclear. Germline values: CDR1 SGHTA, CDR2 FQGNSA. V was clipped by 5 bases and J by 4 bases, with 12 bases between them. The CDR3 extends over 14 amino acids.

This clonotype came up many times. The chain employs TRBV20-1 and TRBJ2-1, with 7 bases aligning to TRBD2. J gave up 5 bases and V 5 bases, and 12 bases lay outside the gene matches. The CDR3 sequence is 15 residues long. From germline, CDR1 is DFQATT and CDR2 SNEGSKA (reference sequence). CDR3 DNA: TGCAGTGCTTCAGGCCGGGACTACGACAACAATGAGCAGTTCTTC. Its protein is CSASGRDYDNNEQFF.

Ten or more counts support this clonotype. The gene calls are TRBV16 and TRBJ1-2, with D perhaps matching TRBD1 (5 bases). This CDR3 is built from 14 residues. The V gene lost 2 bases and the J gene lost 5 bases, with 12 bases spanning the gap. Germline assignment: CDR1 KGHSY and CDR2 FQNENV. CDR3 DNA sequence: TGTGCCAGCAGCCAAGTCAGGGACTGGTATGGCTACACCTTC. Its translation is CASSQVRDWYGYTF.

There are many counts of this clonotype. The genes are TRBV7-3 and TRBJ1-1; 10 positions match TRBD1. Germline lookup yields CDR1 SGHTA and CDR2 FQGTGA. This CDR3 is 15 amino acids long. V shed 5 bases and J 3 bases; nucleotides not matched to a gene: 6. This CDR3 reads CASSDRTGGYTEAFF. The DNA of the CDR3 is TGTGCCAGCAGCGATCGGACAGGGGGTTACACTGAAGCTTTCTTT.

About this clonotype itself: A much bigger clone sits one base away, suggesting this may be a read error. The rearrangement joins TRBV6-2 or TRBV6-3 to TRBJ1-5, with D maybe TRBD1 (6 bases). Germline V CDR1 and CDR2: MNHEY, SVGEGT. CDR3 length: 16 residues. The CDR3 DNA is TGTGTCAGTATCAACCCCCCAGGGGTCTCCAATCAGCCCCAGCATTTT. Its translation: CVSINPPGVSNQPQHF.

The rearrangement uses TRBV29-1 and TRBJ2-3; 7 bases line up with TRBD1. The CDR3 totals 14 residues. V trimming: 7 bases; J trimming: 1 base; junction bases outside the gene matches: 8. CDR1 is SQVTM and CDR2 is ANQGSEA in the germline V gene. The CDR3 coding sequence is TGCAGCGCTCAGGGGACAGAAGGCACAGATACGCAGTATTTT. Translation gives CSAQGTEGTDTQYF.

Ten or more counts support this clonotype. The chain links TRBV10-3 to TRBJ2-1; TRBD2 matches 7 bases. The CDR3 loop spans 14 amino acids. The germline CDR1 and CDR2 sequences are ENHRY and SYGVKD. Trimming cost V 5 bases and J 9 bases; bases outside gene matches: 10. In DNA, the CDR3 is TGTGCCATCAGTTCTTTAACTAGCGTCGGTGAGCAGTTCTTC. It codes for CAISSLTSVGEQFF.

This clonotype was seen ten or more times. This chain uses TRBV7-2 with TRBJ2-3; D is perhaps TRBD2 (8 bases). CDR1 and CDR2 (germline): SGHTA, FQGNSA. Deletions cut 2 bases from V and 2 bases from J, with 23 bases between. This CDR3 region has 19 residues. CDR3 bases: TGTGCCAGCAGCTTAAGGGGGCCGGGAGCGGGGGCCTTCACAGATACGCAGTATTTT. Translated: CASSLRGPGAGAFTDTQYF.

This clonotype was detected ten times or more. The gene calls are TRBV19 and TRBJ1-2; D call uncertain. CDR1 and CDR2 (germline): LNHDA, SQIVND (reference sequence). The CDR3 sequence is 14 residues long. V lost 2 bases to trimming and J lost 2 bases, with 9 bases between them. CDR3 sequence reads: CASSISGQNYGYTF. CDR3 sequence (DNA): TGTGCCAGTAGTATAAGTGGGCAGAACTATGGCTACACCTTC.

The chain uses TRBV6-2 or TRBV6-3 and TRBJ1-1; no reliable D call. Trimming left V 6 bases short and J 1 base short, with 9 bases between. CDR1 and CDR2 (germline): MNHEY, SVGEGT. The CDR3 is 13 amino acids. CDR3 nucleotide sequence: TGTGCCAGCAGGGAGAAGAGGAACACTGAAGCTTTCTTT. It specifies CASREKRNTEAFF.

This clonotype was seen ten or more times. This chain links TRBV6-6 with TRBJ1-5; TRBD1 is a possible D gene (5 bases). CDR1 and CDR2 from the germline V gene are MNHNY and SVGAGI (reference sequence). V lost 6 bases to trimming and J lost 4 bases, with 13 bases between them. The CDR3 length is 14 residues. The CDR3 sequence: CASRQDSLNQPQHF. CDR3 DNA sequence: TGTGCCAGCAGGCAAGACAGCTTAAATCAGCCCCAGCATTTT.

As concerns this clonotype: This may be a read error, as it is one base from a much larger clone. The V and J genes are TRBV13 and TRBJ1-4; TRBD1 might be the D (6 bases). This CDR3 contains 13 residues. Trimming shortened V by 8 bases and J by 5 bases, and 12 bases separated the two germline ends. The germline V gene has CDR1 PRHDT and CDR2 FYEKMQ (reference sequence). The CDR3 nucleotides are TGTGCCAGCGGCCATCAGGGGAATGAAAAACTGTTTTTT. Amino acid sequence: CASGHQGNEKLFF.